The entry below describes one T cell receptor beta chain. Its antigen is unknown. These data originate in a study of lymphopenia after photon versus proton radiotherapy. Study observations and caveats: Post-nadir diversity loss with photons came from oligoclonal expansion, particularly CD8+ Temra cells. In patients who died, overall survival fell as post-nadir TCR diversity dropped more. Photon-treated patients lost naive T cells and TCR diversity; proton-treated stayed stable.

Data came from immunoSEQ multiplex PCR; TCRdb stores just in-frame clones and leaves some out. This table has some 40,000 clones, just over 85% appearing once. This TCR came from a woman in her seventies with pancreatic cancer. Some clones in this sample may be carry-over from other donors' samples. The sample was peripheral blood, taken from a patient treated with proton-based radiotherapy.

CDR3 region: CASSLDGETEAFF. Here the CDR3 DNA reads TGTGCCAGCAGCTTAGATGGTGAGACTGAAGCTTTCTTT. This chain uses TRBV7-9 with TRBJ1-1; no clear D. The germline V gene encodes CDR1 SEHNR and CDR2 FQNEAQ (reference sequence). The CDR3 sequence is 13 residues long. V dropped 1 base and J dropped 5 bases, with 8 bases sitting between them.